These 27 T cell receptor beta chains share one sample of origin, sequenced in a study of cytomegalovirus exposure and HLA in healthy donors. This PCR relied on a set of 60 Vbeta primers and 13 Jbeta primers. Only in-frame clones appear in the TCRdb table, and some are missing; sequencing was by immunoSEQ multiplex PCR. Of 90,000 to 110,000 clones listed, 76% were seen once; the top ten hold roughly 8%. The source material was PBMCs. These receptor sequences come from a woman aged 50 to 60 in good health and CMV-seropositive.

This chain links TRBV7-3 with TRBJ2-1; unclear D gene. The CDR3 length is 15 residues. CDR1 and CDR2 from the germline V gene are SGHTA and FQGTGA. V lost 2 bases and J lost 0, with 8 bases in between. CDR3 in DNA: TGTGCCAGCAGCTTAGGTTGGAGCTCCTACAATGAGCAGTTCTTC. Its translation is CASSLGWSSYNEQFF.

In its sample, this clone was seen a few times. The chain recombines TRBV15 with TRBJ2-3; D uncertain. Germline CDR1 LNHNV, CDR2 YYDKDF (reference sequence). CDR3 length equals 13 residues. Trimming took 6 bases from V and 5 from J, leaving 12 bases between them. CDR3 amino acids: CATRPMAQDTQYF. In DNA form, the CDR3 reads TGTGCCACCAGACCCATGGCCCAAGATACGCAGTATTTT.

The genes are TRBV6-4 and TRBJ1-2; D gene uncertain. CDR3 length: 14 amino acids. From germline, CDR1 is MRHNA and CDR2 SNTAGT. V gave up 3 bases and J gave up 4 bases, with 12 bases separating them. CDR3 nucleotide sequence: TGTGCCAGCAGTGATCACAGTTCCCCCTATGGCTACACCTTC. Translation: CASSDHSSPYGYTF.

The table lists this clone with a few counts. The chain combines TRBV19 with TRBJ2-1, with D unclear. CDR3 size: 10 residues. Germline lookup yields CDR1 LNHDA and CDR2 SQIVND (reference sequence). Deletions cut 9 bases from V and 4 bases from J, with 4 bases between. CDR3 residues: CASGYNEQFF. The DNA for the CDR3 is TGTGCCAGCGGGTACAATGAGCAGTTCTTC.

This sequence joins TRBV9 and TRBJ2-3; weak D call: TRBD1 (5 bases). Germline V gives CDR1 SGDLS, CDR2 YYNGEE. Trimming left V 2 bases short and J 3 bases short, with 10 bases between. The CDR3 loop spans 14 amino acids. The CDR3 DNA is TGTGCCAGCAGCGTTTTCAGGGAAACAGATACGCAGTATTTT. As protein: CASSVFRETDTQYF.

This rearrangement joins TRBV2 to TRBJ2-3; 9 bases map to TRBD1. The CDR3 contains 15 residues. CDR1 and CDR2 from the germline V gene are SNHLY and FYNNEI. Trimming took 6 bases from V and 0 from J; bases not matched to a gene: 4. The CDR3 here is CASSGTGLSTDTQYF. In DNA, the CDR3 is TGTGCCAGCAGCGGGACAGGGCTAAGCACAGATACGCAGTATTTT.

The CDR3 reads CATSRVQGGETQYF. For the CDR3, the DNA is TGTGCCACCAGCAGAGTCCAGGGTGGGGAGACCCAGTACTTC. The chain combines TRBV15 with TRBJ2-5; maybe TRBD1 (5 bases). CDR1 and CDR2 (germline): LNHNV, YYDKDF (reference sequence). This CDR3 is built from 14 residues. Trimming shortened V by 1 base and J by 5 bases, and 11 bases separated the two germline ends.

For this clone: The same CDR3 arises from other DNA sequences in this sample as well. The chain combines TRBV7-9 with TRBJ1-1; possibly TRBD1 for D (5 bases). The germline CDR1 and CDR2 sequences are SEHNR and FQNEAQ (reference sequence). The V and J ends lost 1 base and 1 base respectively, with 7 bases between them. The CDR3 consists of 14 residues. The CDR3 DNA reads TGTGCCAGCAGCTTAGTAACAGGGAACACTGAAGCTTTCTTT. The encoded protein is CASSLVTGNTEAFF.

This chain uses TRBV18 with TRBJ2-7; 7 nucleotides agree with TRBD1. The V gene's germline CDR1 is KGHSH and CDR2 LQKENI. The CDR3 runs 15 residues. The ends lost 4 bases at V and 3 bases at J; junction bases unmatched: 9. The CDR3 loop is CASSRVRDSLYEQYF. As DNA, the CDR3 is TGTGCCAGCTCACGAGTCCGGGACAGCCTCTACGAGCAGTACTTC.

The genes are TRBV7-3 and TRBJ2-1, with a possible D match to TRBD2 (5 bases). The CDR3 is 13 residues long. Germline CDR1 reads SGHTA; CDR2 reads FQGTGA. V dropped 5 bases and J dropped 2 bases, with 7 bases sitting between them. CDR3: CASSVSAYNEQFF. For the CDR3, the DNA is TGTGCCAGCAGCGTTAGCGCCTACAATGAGCAGTTCTTC. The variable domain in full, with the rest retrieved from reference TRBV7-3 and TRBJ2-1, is GAGVSQTPSNKVTEKGKYVELRCDPISGHTALYWYRQSLGQGPEFLIYFQGTGAADDSGLPNDRFFAVRPEGSVSTLKIQRTERGDSAVYLCASSVSAYNEQFFGPGTRLTVL.

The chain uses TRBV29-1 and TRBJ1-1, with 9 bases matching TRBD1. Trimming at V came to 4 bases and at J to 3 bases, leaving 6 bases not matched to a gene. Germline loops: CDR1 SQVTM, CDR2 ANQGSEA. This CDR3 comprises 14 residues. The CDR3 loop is CSVAVQGADTEAFF. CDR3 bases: TGCAGCGTTGCCGTACAGGGGGCCGACACTGAAGCTTTCTTT. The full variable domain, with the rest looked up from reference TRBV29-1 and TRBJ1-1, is SAVISQKPSRDICQRGTSLTIQCQVDSQVTMMFWYRQQPGQSLTLIATANQGSEATYESGFVIDKFPISRPNLTFSTLTVSNMSPEDSSIYLCSVAVQGADTEAFFGQGTRLTVV.

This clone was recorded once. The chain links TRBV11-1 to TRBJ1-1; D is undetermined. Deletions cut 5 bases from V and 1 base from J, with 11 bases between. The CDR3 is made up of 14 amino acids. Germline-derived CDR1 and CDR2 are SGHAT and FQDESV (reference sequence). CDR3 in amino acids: CASSNRVPNTEAFF. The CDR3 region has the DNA TGTGCCAGCAGCAACCGGGTGCCGAACACTGAAGCTTTCTTT.

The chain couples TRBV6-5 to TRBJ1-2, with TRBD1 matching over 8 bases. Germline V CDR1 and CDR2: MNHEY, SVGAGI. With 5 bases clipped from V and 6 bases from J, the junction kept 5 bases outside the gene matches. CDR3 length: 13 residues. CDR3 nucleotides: TGTGCCAGCAGTCTGGACAGGGATAATGGCTACACCTTC. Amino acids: CASSLDRDNGYTF.

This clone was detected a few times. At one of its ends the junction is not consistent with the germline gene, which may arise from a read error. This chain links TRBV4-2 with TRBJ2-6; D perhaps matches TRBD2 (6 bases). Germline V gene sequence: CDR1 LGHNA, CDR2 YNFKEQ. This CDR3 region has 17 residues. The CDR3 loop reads CASSPRDSISGANGLTF. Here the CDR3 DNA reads TGTGCCAGCAGCCCCCGGGACTCAATCTCTGGGGCCAACGGCCTGACTTTC.

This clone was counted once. For the CDR3, the DNA is TGTGCCAGCAGCGGGGGGACTAGCGGGGGGGCGGGTTCGGAGACCCAGTACTTC. As protein: CASSGGTSGGAGSETQYF. The chain recombines TRBV9 with TRBJ2-5; 16 nucleotides line up with TRBD2. This CDR3 is built from 18 residues. Looked up from germline, CDR1 is SGDLS and CDR2 is YYNGEE. The trim removed 3 bases at V and 5 bases at J, leaving 10 bases unmatched.

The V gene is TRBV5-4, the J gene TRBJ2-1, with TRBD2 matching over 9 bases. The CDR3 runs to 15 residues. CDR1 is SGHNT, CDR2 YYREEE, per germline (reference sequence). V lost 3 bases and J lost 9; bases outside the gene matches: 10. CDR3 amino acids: CASSSEGGRAVEQFF. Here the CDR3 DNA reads TGTGCCAGCAGCTCTGAGGGCGGGAGGGCAGTTGAGCAGTTCTTC.

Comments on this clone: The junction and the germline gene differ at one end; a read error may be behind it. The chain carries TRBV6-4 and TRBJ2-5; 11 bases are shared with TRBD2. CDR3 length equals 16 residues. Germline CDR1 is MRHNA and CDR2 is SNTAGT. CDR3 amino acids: CASRDYSGTSGETQYF. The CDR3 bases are TGTGCCAGCAGGGACTATTCCGGGACTAGCGGTGAGACCCAGTACTTC.

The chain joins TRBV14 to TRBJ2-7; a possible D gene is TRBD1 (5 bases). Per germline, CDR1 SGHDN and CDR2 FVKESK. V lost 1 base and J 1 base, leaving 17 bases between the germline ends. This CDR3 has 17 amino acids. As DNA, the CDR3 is TGTGCCAGCAGCCAAGGAAGGGGCAGTATCCGGTCCTACGAGCAGTACTTC. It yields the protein CASSQGRGSIRSYEQYF.

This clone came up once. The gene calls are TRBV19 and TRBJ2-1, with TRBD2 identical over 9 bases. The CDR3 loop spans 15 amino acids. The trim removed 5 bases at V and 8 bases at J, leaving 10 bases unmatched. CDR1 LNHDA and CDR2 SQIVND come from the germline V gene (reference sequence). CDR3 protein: CASSAGLAGDHEQFF. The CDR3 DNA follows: TGTGCCAGTAGTGCGGGACTAGCTGGAGACCATGAGCAGTTCTTC. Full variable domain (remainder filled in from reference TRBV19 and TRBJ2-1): DGGITQSPKYLFRKEGQNVTLSCEQNLNHDAMYWYRQDPGQGLRLIYYSQIVNDFQKGDIAEGYSVSREKKESFPLTVTSAQKNPTAFYLCASSAGLAGDHEQFFGPGTRLTVL.

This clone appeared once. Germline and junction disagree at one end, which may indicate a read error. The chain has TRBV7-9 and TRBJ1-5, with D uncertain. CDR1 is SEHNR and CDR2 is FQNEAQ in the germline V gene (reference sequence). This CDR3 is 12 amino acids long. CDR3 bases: TGTGCCAACAGCTTCGCAGATCAGCCCCAGCATTTT. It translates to CANSFADQPQHF.

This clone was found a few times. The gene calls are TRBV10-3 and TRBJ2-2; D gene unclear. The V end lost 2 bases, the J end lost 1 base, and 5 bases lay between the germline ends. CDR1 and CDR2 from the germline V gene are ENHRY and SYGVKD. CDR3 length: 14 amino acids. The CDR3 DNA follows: TGTGCCATCAGTGAGCTCGGGAACACCGGGGAGCTGTTTTTT. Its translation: CAISELGNTGELFF.

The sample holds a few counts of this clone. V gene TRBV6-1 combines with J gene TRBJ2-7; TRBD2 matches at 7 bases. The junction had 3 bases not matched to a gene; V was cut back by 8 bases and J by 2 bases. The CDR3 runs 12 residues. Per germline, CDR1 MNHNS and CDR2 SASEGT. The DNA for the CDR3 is TGTGCCAGCGGGGGGGGACCCTACGAGCAGTACTTC. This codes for CASGGGPYEQYF.

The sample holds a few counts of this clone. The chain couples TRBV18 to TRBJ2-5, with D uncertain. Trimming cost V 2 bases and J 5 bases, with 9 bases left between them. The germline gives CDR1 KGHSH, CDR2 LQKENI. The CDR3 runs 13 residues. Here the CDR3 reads CASSPSPRETQYF. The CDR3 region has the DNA TGTGCCAGCTCACCATCCCCCCGGGAGACCCAGTACTTC.

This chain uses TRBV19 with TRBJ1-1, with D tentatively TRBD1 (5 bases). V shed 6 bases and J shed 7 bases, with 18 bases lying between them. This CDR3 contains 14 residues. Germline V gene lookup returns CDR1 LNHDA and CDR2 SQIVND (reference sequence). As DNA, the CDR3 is TGTGCCAGTAGAAGGGGCGGTTTAAACGATGAAGCTTTCTTT. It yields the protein CASRRGGLNDEAFF.

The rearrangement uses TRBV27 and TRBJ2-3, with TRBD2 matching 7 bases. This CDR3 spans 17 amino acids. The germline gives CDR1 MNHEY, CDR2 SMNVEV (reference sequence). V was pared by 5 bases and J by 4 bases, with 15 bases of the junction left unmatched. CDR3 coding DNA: TGTGCCAGCAGTACTAGGATCGCGAGCGGGGCGTCAGATACGCAGTATTTT. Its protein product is CASSTRIASGASDTQYF.

In DNA form, the CDR3 reads TGTGCCAGCAGCTTCGTACCGGGGGAGCAGTACTTC. It is translated as CASSFVPGEQYF. V usage is TRBV7-9 and J usage is TRBJ2-7; tentative D call: TRBD2 (5 bases). Germline-derived CDR1 and CDR2 are SEHNR and FQNEAQ (reference sequence). The CDR3 contains 12 residues. Trimming took off 3 bases at V and 7 bases at J, with 10 bases between the two ends.

This chain's CDR3 is CASSLGQGGYNEQFF. CDR3 bases: TGCGCCAGCAGCTTGGGACAGGGGGGCTACAATGAGCAGTTCTTC. The V call is TRBV5-1, the J call TRBJ2-1; 9 bases align to TRBD1. Trimming at V came to 0 bases and at J to 3 bases, leaving 1 base not matched to a gene. The CDR3 is made up of 15 amino acids. CDR1 and CDR2 (germline): SGHRS, YFSETQ.